This entry lists 30 T cell receptor beta chains sequenced from one sample in a study of identifying expanded T cells in peripheral blood. Clones were read by immunoSEQ multiplex PCR, and TCRdb kept only the in-frame ones, dropping some. Seen here are about 89,000 clones, about 91% observed once, and the top ten hold about 4%. The material sequenced was blood. All receptors derive from a person between 18 and 69 years old in good health.

This clone turned up a few times. Within the sample, other DNA sequences also encode this same CDR3. V and J are TRBV6-4 and TRBJ2-3, with 10 bases aligning to TRBD2. CDR3 size: 15 residues. J was trimmed by 0 bases and V by 6 bases; bases with no gene match: 3. Looked up from germline, CDR1 is MRHNA and CDR2 is SNTAGT. The CDR3 bases are TGTGCCAGCAGCGCTAGCGGGGGTAGCACAGATACGCAGTATTTT. Amino acid sequence: CASSASGGSTDTQYF.

V is TRBV7-3 and J is TRBJ2-2; tentative D call: TRBD1 (6 bases). There are 15 residues in the CDR3. V dropped 1 base and J dropped 6 bases, with 12 bases sitting between them. Looked up from germline, CDR1 is SGHTA and CDR2 is FQGTGA. This CDR3 reads CASSLKGTPPGELFF. CDR3 nucleotides: TGTGCCAGCAGCTTAAAGGGGACACCACCCGGGGAGCTGTTTTTT.

The gene calls are TRBV19 and TRBJ2-7; TRBD1 agrees at 8 bases. J gave up 3 bases and V 6 bases, and 10 bases lay outside the gene matches. The CDR3 runs 15 residues. Germline CDR1 LNHDA, CDR2 SQIVND (reference sequence). The CDR3 DNA sequence: TGTGCCAGTAGCCCTGGGGACAGGACGCTCTACGAGCAGTACTTC. Translated, it gives CASSPGDRTLYEQYF.

This chain links TRBV7-3 with TRBJ2-3; weak D call: TRBD2 (6 bases). This CDR3 is 11 amino acids long. CDR1 is SGHTA and CDR2 is FQGTGA in the germline V gene. The germline V and J ends were trimmed by 8 bases and 6 bases, with 9 bases remaining between them. The CDR3 reads CASGTRDTQYF. The DNA for the CDR3 is TGTGCCAGCGGGACTCGGGATACGCAGTATTTT.

The chain uses TRBV7-8 and TRBJ2-7; D perhaps matches TRBD2 (7 bases). The CDR3 runs 14 residues. Trimming took 5 bases from V and 6 from J, leaving 17 bases between them. Germline CDR1 is SGHVS and CDR2 is FQNEAQ. DNA for the CDR3: TGTGCCAGCAGCCCCAGGGGCGGGAGAGGCGAGCAGTACTTC. Translating it yields CASSPRGGRGEQYF.

The chain employs TRBV28 and TRBJ2-2, with 7 bases that match TRBD1. The CDR3 sequence is 14 residues long. The germline V gene encodes CDR1 MDHEN and CDR2 SYDVKM. V shed 7 bases and J 5 bases; nucleotides not matched to a gene: 7. The CDR3 nucleotides are TGTGCCAGCACGCGGACAGGATTTACCGGGGAGCTGTTTTTT. It specifies CASTRTGFTGELFF.

V usage is TRBV2 and J usage is TRBJ2-6; D is undetermined. CDR1 is SNHLY and CDR2 is FYNNEI in the germline V gene. This CDR3 is built from 16 residues. Deletions cut 2 bases from V and 0 bases from J, with 8 bases between. In nucleotides, the CDR3 is TGTGCCAGCAGTGAACAGCCTCACTCTGGGGCCAACGTCCTGACTTTC. Translation gives CASSEQPHSGANVLTF.

V is TRBV7-9 and J is TRBJ2-7; D remains ambiguous. Germline CDR1 reads SEHNR; CDR2 reads FQNEAQ (reference sequence). This CDR3 has 12 residues. V lost 3 bases, J lost 2 bases, and 5 bases lay in between. The CDR3 nucleotides are TGTGCCAGCAGCTTTACTACCTACGAGCAGTACTTC. Amino acid sequence: CASSFTTYEQYF.

The CDR3 loop is CASSPSTSLYEQYF. DNA of the CDR3: TGCGCCAGCAGCCCCTCGACTAGTTTGTACGAGCAGTACTTC. This chain connects TRBV4-3 to TRBJ2-7; possibly TRBD2 for D (6 bases). Germline CDR1 is LGHNA and CDR2 is YSLEER. Trimming pared 4 bases from V and 4 bases from J, leaving 14 bases between. The CDR3 extends over 14 amino acids.

J is TRBJ2-3 and V is TRBV2; 11 bases line up with TRBD2. CDR3 length: 15 amino acids. The germline gives CDR1 SNHLY, CDR2 FYNNEI. Unmatched junction bases numbered 9, after V lost 7 bases and J lost 6 bases. CDR3 DNA: TGTGCCAGCAATACCGTAGCGGGGGGGCTGGATACGCAGTATTTT. Its translation: CASNTVAGGLDTQYF.

This chain joins TRBV2 and TRBJ2-5; TRBD1 matches 7 bases. From germline, CDR1 is SNHLY and CDR2 FYNNEI. With 7 bases clipped from V and 2 bases from J, the junction kept 4 bases outside the gene matches. The CDR3 is made up of 13 amino acids. The CDR3 DNA sequence: TGTGCCAGCACCGGACAGGCGCAAGAGACCCAGTACTTC. This codes for CASTGQAQETQYF. Based on the CDR3 plus reference TRBV2 and TRBJ2-5, the full variable domain is EPEVTQTPSHQVTQMGQEVILRCVPISNHLYFYWYRQILGQKVEFLVSFYNNEISEKSEIFDDQFSVERPDGSNFTLKIRSTKLEDSAMYFCASTGQAQETQYFGPGTRLLVL.

The chain is built from TRBV4-3 and TRBJ2-3; D is uncertain. The CDR3 is 16 amino acids. Trimming removed 0 bases from V and 1 base from J, with 11 bases in between. From germline, CDR1 is LGHNA and CDR2 YSLEER. CDR3 in amino acids: CASSQEIASGTDTQYF. CDR3 nucleotides: TGCGCCAGCAGCCAAGAGATAGCCTCGGGCACAGATACGCAGTATTTT.

The rearrangement joins TRBV5-1 to TRBJ1-3, with D uncertain. The CDR3 covers 17 residues. CDR1 is SGHRS, CDR2 YFSETQ, per germline. Trimming stripped 0 bases from V and 0 bases from J, with 13 bases between. The CDR3 DNA is TGCGCCAGCAGCTTGGTGACCCTGGGCAGCTCTGGAAACACCATATATTTT. Its protein product is CASSLVTLGSSGNTIYF.

The chain couples TRBV7-9 to TRBJ2-5; the D gene is possibly TRBD2 (7 bases). With 2 bases removed from V and 5 bases from J, the gap between germline ends came to 15 bases. From germline, CDR1 is SEHNR and CDR2 FQNEAQ (reference sequence). The CDR3 sequence is 15 residues long. DNA for the CDR3: TGTGCCAGCAGCTTAAGTGCGGGGGCGGGGGAGACCCAGTACTTC. Translated, it gives CASSLSAGAGETQYF.

The chain carries TRBV5-1 and TRBJ1-2; 7 positions agree with TRBD1. Germline CDR1 SGHRS, CDR2 YFSETQ. CDR3 length: 13 amino acids. Trimming took 4 bases from V and 2 from J; bases not matched to a gene: 2. The CDR3 DNA reads as TGCGCCAGCAGCCTACAGGGGAACTATGGCTACACCTTC. This codes for CASSLQGNYGYTF.

The rearrangement uses TRBV15 and TRBJ1-1, with D possibly matching TRBD1 (5 bases). The CDR3 contains 15 residues. Trimming took 4 bases from V and 1 from J, leaving 13 bases between them. Per the germline V gene, CDR1 is LNHNV and CDR2 is YYDKDF (reference sequence). The CDR3 spells CATSIPGTGNTEAFF. The CDR3 DNA reads TGTGCCACCAGCATTCCCGGGACGGGGAACACTGAAGCTTTCTTT.

V is TRBV5-1 and J is TRBJ1-1; TRBD1 matches 7 bases. The germline V gene has CDR1 SGHRS and CDR2 YFSETQ. After removal of 4 bases from V and 0 bases from J, the junction contained 6 bases not matched to a gene. This CDR3 region has 15 residues. This CDR3 is CASSQGQNLNTEAFF. Here the CDR3 DNA reads TGCGCCAGCAGCCAGGGACAGAACTTGAACACTGAAGCTTTCTTT.

The gene calls are TRBV9 and TRBJ2-6, with 7 bases fitting TRBD2. Trimming at V came to 3 bases and at J to 0 bases, leaving 0 bases not matched to a gene. Germline V CDR1 and CDR2: SGDLS, YYNGEE. The CDR3 consists of 15 residues. The CDR3 DNA reads as TGTGCCAGCAGCGGGACTAGCTCTGGGGCCAACGTCCTGACTTTC. This encodes CASSGTSSGANVLTF.

V gene TRBV9 combines with J gene TRBJ1-5, with 7 bases identical to TRBD1. The trim removed 4 bases at V and 6 bases at J, leaving 7 bases unmatched. Looked up from germline, CDR1 is SGDLS and CDR2 is YYNGEE. This CDR3 is 14 amino acids long. CDR3 in DNA: TGTGCCAGCAGCCCAGGGGGAGGGGGTCAGCCCCAGCATTTT. It yields the protein CASSPGGGGQPQHF.

The V call is TRBV28, the J call TRBJ1-5; perhaps TRBD1 as D (5 bases). Germline CDR1 is MDHEN and CDR2 is SYDVKM. V gave up 3 bases and J gave up 5 bases, with 11 bases separating them. The CDR3 is 14 residues long. The CDR3 sequence is CASSLSQGDQPQHF. CDR3 coding DNA: TGTGCCAGCAGTTTGAGCCAGGGTGATCAGCCCCAGCATTTT.

This clone was found once. The V gene is TRBV19, the J gene TRBJ2-1, with 7 bases that match TRBD1. Germline CDR1 is LNHDA and CDR2 is SQIVND (reference sequence). V shed 3 bases, J shed 4 bases, and the junction held 0 bases outside the gene matches. This CDR3 contains 13 residues. The CDR3 sequence is CASSMGQYNEQFF. In DNA form, the CDR3 reads TGTGCCAGTAGTATGGGACAGTACAATGAGCAGTTCTTC.

V gene TRBV5-1 combines with J gene TRBJ2-5; the match to TRBD1 covers 9 bases. From germline, CDR1 is SGHRS and CDR2 YFSETQ. The CDR3 contains 16 residues. Trimming removed 0 bases from V and 5 bases from J; junction bases left unmatched: 8. The CDR3 sequence: CASSLEGWDRVETQYF. CDR3 DNA sequence: TGCGCCAGCAGCTTGGAAGGTTGGGACAGGGTGGAGACCCAGTACTTC.

The chain is built from TRBV7-8 and TRBJ2-7, with unresolved D. The CDR3 has 15 amino acids. Germline CDR1 reads SGHVS; CDR2 reads FQNEAQ. V was pared by 5 bases and J by 5 bases, with 19 bases between. CDR3 coding DNA: TGTGCCAGCAGCCCCCGACGGGTTGTTTCCCACGAGCAGTACTTC. The encoded protein is CASSPRRVVSHEQYF.

The chain employs TRBV27 and TRBJ1-6; TRBD1 aligns across 8 bases. The CDR3 contains 13 residues. Germline trimming cut 2 bases from V and 12 bases from J; bases unmatched to any gene: 3. The germline gives CDR1 MNHEY, CDR2 SMNVEV (reference sequence). CDR3 nucleotide sequence: TGTGCCAGCAGTTTAGGGACAGGCGAACCCCTCCACTTT. Its protein is CASSLGTGEPLHF.

This sequence joins TRBV6-5 and TRBJ2-3; TRBD1 aligns across 9 bases. V dropped 4 bases and J dropped 6; count of bases not matched to a gene: 2. Germline V gene sequence: CDR1 MNHEY, CDR2 SVGAGI. The CDR3 spans 13 residues. The chain's CDR3 is CASSWTGADTQYF. CDR3 coding DNA: TGTGCCAGCAGTTGGACAGGGGCGGATACGCAGTATTTT.

This clone was counted a single time. This sequence joins TRBV7-2 and TRBJ2-1; 8 nucleotides align to TRBD1. CDR3 size: 15 residues. The J segment lost 4 bases and the V segment lost 2 bases, leaving 4 bases of the junction unmatched. The germline V gene encodes CDR1 SGHTA and CDR2 FQGNSA. The CDR3 is CASSLRQGAYNEQFF. The DNA for the CDR3 is TGTGCCAGCAGCTTAAGGCAGGGGGCATACAATGAGCAGTTCTTC.

This clone was picked up one time. This sequence joins TRBV28 and TRBJ1-5; the D is unclear. Trimming removed 6 bases at V and 2 bases at J, with 11 bases between. The CDR3 sequence is 14 residues long. Germline CDR1 MDHEN, CDR2 SYDVKM. CDR3 loop: CASRGVGGNQPQHF. DNA for the CDR3: TGTGCCAGCAGGGGCGTTGGGGGCAATCAGCCCCAGCATTTT.

This chain joins TRBV6-6 and TRBJ1-5; the D is unclear. Germline V gene sequence: CDR1 MNHNY, CDR2 SVGAGI (reference sequence). V was shortened by 6 bases and J by 0 bases, with 3 bases between the two germline ends. This CDR3 contains 12 residues. The CDR3 sequence is CASRASNQPQHF. Here the CDR3 DNA reads TGTGCCAGCAGGGCTAGCAATCAGCCCCAGCATTTT.

V is TRBV6-5 and J is TRBJ2-7, with TRBD2 as a possible D gene (5 bases). The CDR3 is made up of 12 amino acids. Germline V gene data show CDR1 as MNHEY and CDR2 as SVGAGI. V was shortened by 4 bases and J by 5 bases, with 9 bases between the two germline ends. The CDR3 nucleotides are TGTGCCAGCAGTTTAATCGGGGACGAGCAGTACTTC. Protein product: CASSLIGDEQYF.

In this sample, this clone turned up once. V gene TRBV7-3 combines with J gene TRBJ2-5; possibly TRBD1 or TRBD2 for D (5 bases each). The ends were cut back, 0 bases at V and 1 base at J, with 9 bases in the middle. This CDR3 has 15 amino acids. Germline CDR1 SGHTA, CDR2 FQGTGA. Here the CDR3 DNA reads TGTGCCAGCAGCTTAACCGGGACCCCCCAAGAGACCCAGTACTTC. It translates to CASSLTGTPQETQYF.